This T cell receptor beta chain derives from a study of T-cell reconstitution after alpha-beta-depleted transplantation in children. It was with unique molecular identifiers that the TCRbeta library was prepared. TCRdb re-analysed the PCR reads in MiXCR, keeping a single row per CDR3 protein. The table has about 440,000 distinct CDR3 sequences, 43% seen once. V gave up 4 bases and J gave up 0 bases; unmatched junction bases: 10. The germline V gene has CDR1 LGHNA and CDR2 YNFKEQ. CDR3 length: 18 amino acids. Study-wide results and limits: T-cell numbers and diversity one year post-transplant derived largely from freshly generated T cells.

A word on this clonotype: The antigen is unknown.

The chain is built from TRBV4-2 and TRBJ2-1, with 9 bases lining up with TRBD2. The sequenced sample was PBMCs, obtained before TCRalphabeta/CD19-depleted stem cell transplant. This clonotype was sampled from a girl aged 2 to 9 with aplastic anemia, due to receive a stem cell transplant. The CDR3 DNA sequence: TGTGCCAGCAGCCGAACCCCGTCTAGCGGGGCCTCCTACAATGAGCAGTTCTTC. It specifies CASSRTPSSGASYNEQFF.